The entry below describes one TCR beta chain. Its antigen is as yet unknown. Germline lookup yields CDR1 MGHDK and CDR2 SYGVNS. The V end lost 2 bases, the J end lost 0 bases, and 7 bases lay between the germline ends. The CDR3 contains 14 residues. With 60 Vbeta and 13 Jbeta primers, the PCR was carried out. Assay used: immunoSEQ multiplex PCR; TCRdb lists only in-frame clones, some missing. Of around 150,000 clones detected, approximately 80% appear once; the ten largest clones hold approximately 2.9%. This record comes from a study of cytomegalovirus exposure and HLA in healthy donors. Across the whole study: Early on, a data release was issued that held roughly 80 million unique TCRs from HLA-typed donors.

Study conclusions and caveats: Earlier results showed most TCR beta V segments being productive about 87% or about 30% of the time.

The sample comprised PBMCs. The chain couples TRBV25-1 to TRBJ1-1; D is ambiguous. This receptor was identified in a woman aged 40 to 49 in good health and CMV-seropositive. The CDR3 coding sequence is TGTGCCAGCAGTGAAGAAAGCATGAACACTGAAGCTTTCTTT. The encoded protein is CASSEESMNTEAFF.